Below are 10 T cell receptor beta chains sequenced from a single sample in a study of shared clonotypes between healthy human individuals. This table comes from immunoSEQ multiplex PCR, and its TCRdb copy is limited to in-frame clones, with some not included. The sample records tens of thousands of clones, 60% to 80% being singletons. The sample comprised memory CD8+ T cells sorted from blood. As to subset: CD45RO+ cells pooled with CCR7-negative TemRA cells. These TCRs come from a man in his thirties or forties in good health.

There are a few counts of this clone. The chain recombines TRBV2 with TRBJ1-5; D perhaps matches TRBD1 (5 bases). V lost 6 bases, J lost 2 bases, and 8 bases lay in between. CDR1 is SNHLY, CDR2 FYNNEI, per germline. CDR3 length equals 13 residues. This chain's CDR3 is CASRSQGNQPQHF. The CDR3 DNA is TGTGCCAGCAGGTCACAGGGCAATCAGCCCCAGCATTTT.

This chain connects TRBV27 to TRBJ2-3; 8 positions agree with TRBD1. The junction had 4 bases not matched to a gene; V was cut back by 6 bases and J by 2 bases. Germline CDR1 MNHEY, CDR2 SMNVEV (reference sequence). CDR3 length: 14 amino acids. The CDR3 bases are TGTGCCAGCAGACGGGACAGGACCACAGATACGCAGTATTTT. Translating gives CASRRDRTTDTQYF.

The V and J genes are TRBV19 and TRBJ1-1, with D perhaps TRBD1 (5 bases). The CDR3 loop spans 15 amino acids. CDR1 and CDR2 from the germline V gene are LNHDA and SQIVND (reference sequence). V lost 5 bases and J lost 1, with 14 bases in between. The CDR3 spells CASSSSGAKNTEAFF. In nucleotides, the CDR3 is TGTGCCAGTAGTTCCTCCGGGGCCAAGAACACTGAAGCTTTCTTT.

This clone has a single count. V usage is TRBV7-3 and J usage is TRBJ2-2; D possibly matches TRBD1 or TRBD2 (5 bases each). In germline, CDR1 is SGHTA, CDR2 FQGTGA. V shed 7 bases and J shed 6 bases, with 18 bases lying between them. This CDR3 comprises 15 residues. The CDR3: CASTSGGEVSGELFF. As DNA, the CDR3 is TGTGCCAGCACCTCTGGGGGTGAGGTTTCCGGGGAGCTGTTTTTT.

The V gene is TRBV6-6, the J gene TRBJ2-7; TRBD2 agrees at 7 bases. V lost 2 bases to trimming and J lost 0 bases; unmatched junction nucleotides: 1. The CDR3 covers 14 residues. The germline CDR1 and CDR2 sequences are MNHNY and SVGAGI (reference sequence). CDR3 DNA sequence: TGTGCCAGCAGTTACCGGACTAGCTCCTACGAGCAGTACTTC. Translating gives CASSYRTSSYEQYF.

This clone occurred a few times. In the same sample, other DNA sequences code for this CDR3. The CDR3 is CASRSGTSGLNEQFF. In DNA form, the CDR3 reads TGCGCCAGCAGGTCCGGGACTAGCGGTCTCAATGAGCAGTTCTTC. This rearrangement joins TRBV5-1 to TRBJ2-1, with 11 positions matching TRBD2. Germline CDR1 reads SGHRS; CDR2 reads YFSETQ. V lost 5 bases and J lost 6; bases outside the gene matches: 7. The CDR3 extends over 15 amino acids.

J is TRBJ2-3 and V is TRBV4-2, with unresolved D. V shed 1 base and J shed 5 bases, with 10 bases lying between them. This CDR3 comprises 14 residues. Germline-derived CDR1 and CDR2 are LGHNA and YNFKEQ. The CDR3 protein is CASSQAYRRDTQYF. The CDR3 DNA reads TGTGCCAGCAGCCAAGCTTATAGGCGAGATACGCAGTATTTT.

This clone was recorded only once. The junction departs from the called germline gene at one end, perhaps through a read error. The CDR3 nucleotides read TGTGCCAGCAGCTTTACGGACGAGAAGAATGAAAAACTGTTTTTT. Encoded protein: CASSFTDEKNEKLFF. The chain recombines TRBV5-3 with TRBJ1-4; D ambiguous. TRBV5-3 is an ORF for which the function is uncertain. The CDR3 covers 15 residues.

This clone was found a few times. CDR3 sequence: CASSWGTVNTGELFF. The CDR3 DNA sequence: TGTGCCAGCAGCTGGGGGACAGTAAACACCGGGGAGCTGTTTTTT. The J gene is TRBJ2-2, the V gene TRBV7-9; the match to TRBD1 covers 7 bases. The V gene's germline CDR1 is SEHNR and CDR2 FQNEAQ (reference sequence). The CDR3 has 15 amino acids. Losses at the gene ends were 4 bases for V and 2 bases for J; bases not matched to a gene: 4.

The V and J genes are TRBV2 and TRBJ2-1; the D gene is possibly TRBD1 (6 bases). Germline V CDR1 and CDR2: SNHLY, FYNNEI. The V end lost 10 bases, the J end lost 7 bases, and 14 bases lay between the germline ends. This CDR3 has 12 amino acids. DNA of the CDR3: TGTGCCACCGGGACATACAGTAATGAGCAGTTCTTC. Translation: CATGTYSNEQFF.